This entry describes one T cell receptor (beta chain). Its cognate antigen is unknown. The sample is drawn from a study of cytomegalovirus exposure and HLA in healthy donors. The study, taken as a whole, reports: In a later analysis, TCR beta V- and J-gene trimming was associated with a missense DCLRE1C variant. A later analysis reportedly found fewer N-insertions in an Asian-associated ancestry cluster than the approximately 670-donor mean.

The CDR3 is 11 residues long. Germline V gene sequence: CDR1 SNHLY, CDR2 FYNNEI. V was cut by 7 bases and J by 5 bases, with 9 bases left in between. PCR primers comprised 60 Vbeta and 13 Jbeta primers. Authors' analysis steps: Later reanalysis found approximately 76 million unique TCR beta chains, approximately 11 million of them shared. Sequencing was performed with immunoSEQ multiplex PCR; in TCRdb, only in-frame clones are kept and a portion is missing. V, J and clone size derive from that table, while D and trimming were established from the DNA sequence. The top ten hold roughly 3.6% of the sample, which has over 90,000 clones, around 72% seen once.

V gene TRBV2 combines with J gene TRBJ2-7; TRBD2 might be the D (5 bases). The sequenced sample was PBMCs. The receptor's source is a man aged 40-50 years in good health and CMV-seronegative. For the CDR3, the DNA is TGTGCCAGCAACGGGAAGGACGAGCAGTACTTC. Protein: CASNGKDEQYF. The full variable domain, rest sourced from reference TRBV2 and TRBJ2-7, is EPEVTQTPSHQVTQMGQEVILRCVPISNHLYFYWYRQILGQKVEFLVSFYNNEISEKSEIFDDQFSVERPDGSNFTLKIRSTKLEDSAMYFCASNGKDEQYFGPGTRLTVT.